A selection of T cell receptor beta chains follows, all from one sample in a study of cytomegalovirus exposure and HLA in healthy donors. Sequencing was performed with immunoSEQ multiplex PCR; in TCRdb, only in-frame clones are kept and a portion is missing. Of approximately 160,000 clones in the sample, more than 75% were seen once. The sequencing sample was made of PBMCs. The receptors originated from a girl aged 2 to 10 in good health and CMV-seropositive. Both conserved end residues are part of each CDR3. The D gene is left open where the match is weak. Rows give clone size only sometimes, using once, few, many, or a class for an expanded clone.

d_gene: NA
j_gene: TRBJ2-7
v_gene: TRBV28
abundance: NA
len: 14
CDR3aa: CASSPGDSSYEQYF
CDR3nt: TGTGCCAGCAGTCCCGGGGACTCCTCCTACGAGCAGTACTTC

d_gene: NA
j_gene: TRBJ2-5
v_gene: TRBV14
abundance: NA
len: 12
CDR3aa: CASSSGQETQYF
CDR3nt: TGTGCCAGCAGCTCGGGGCAAGAGACCCAGTACTTC

d_gene: NA
j_gene: TRBJ1-2
v_gene: TRBV6-5
abundance: NA
len: 14
CDR3aa: CASSYREGGYGYTF
CDR3nt: TGTGCCAGCAGTTACCGGGAAGGGGGCTATGGCTACACCTTC

d_gene: TRBD2
j_gene: TRBJ2-7
v_gene: TRBV4-1
abundance: NA
len: 16
CDR3aa: CASSHPGGDQRNEQYF
CDR3nt: TGCGCCAGCAGCCACCCTGGGGGGGATCAAAGGAACGAGCAGTACTTC

d_gene: TRBD2
j_gene: TRBJ2-7
v_gene: TRBV11-2
abundance: once
len: 17
CDR3aa: CASSSTSGTLKGYEQYF
CDR3nt: TGTGCCAGCAGCTCCACTAGCGGGACCTTAAAAGGGTACGAGCAGTACTTC

d_gene: NA
j_gene: TRBJ2-7
v_gene: TRBV27
abundance: NA
len: 16
CDR3aa: CASSFSRGRNSYEQYF
CDR3nt: TGTGCCAGCAGTTTTTCGCGGGGCAGAAATTCCTACGAGCAGTACTTC

d_gene: NA
j_gene: TRBJ2-6
v_gene: TRBV25-1
abundance: NA
len: 16
CDR3aa: CASSEWGSSGANVLTF
CDR3nt: TGTGCCAGCAGTGAATGGGGCAGCTCTGGGGCCAACGTCCTGACTTTC

d_gene: NA
j_gene: TRBJ1-3
v_gene: TRBV7-6
abundance: NA
len: 17
CDR3aa: CASSSIYQGFPGNTIYF
CDR3nt: TGTGCCAGCAGCTCGATTTATCAGGGGTTCCCTGGAAACACCATATATTTT

d_gene: TRBD2
j_gene: TRBJ2-1
v_gene: TRBV2
abundance: NA
len: 15
CDR3aa: CASSETSGKGNEQFF
CDR3nt: TGTGCCAGCAGTGAGACTAGCGGGAAGGGCAATGAGCAGTTCTTC

d_gene: NA
j_gene: TRBJ2-3
v_gene: TRBV13
abundance: NA
len: 15
CDR3aa: CASSSRLVVTDTQYF
CDR3nt: TGTGCCAGCAGCTCTAGACTAGTAGTTACAGATACGCAGTATTTT

d_gene: TRBD2
j_gene: TRBJ2-7
v_gene: TRBV18
abundance: once
len: 14
CDR3aa: CASSRPSGSYEQYF
CDR3nt: TGTGCCAGCTCACGGCCTAGCGGTTCCTACGAGCAGTACTTC

d_gene: NA
j_gene: TRBJ1-1
v_gene: TRBV13
abundance: NA
len: 17
CDR3aa: CASSLDTGSSLNTEAFF
CDR3nt: TGTGCCAGCAGCTTAGATACAGGGTCCTCCTTGAACACTGAAGCTTTCTTT

d_gene: NA
j_gene: TRBJ2-2
v_gene: TRBV7-8
abundance: NA
len: 20
CDR3aa: CASTHPRYLSGSRGTGELFF
CDR3nt: TGTGCCAGCACCCACCCAAGGTATCTGAGCGGATCACGGGGCACCGGGGAGCTGTTTTTT

d_gene: NA
j_gene: TRBJ2-1
v_gene: TRBV4-2
abundance: NA
len: 16
CDR3aa: CASSQDPGVRIDEQFF
CDR3nt: TGTGCCAGCAGCCAAGATCCGGGGGTGAGGATTGATGAGCAGTTCTTC

d_gene: NA
j_gene: TRBJ2-2
v_gene: TRBV27
abundance: NA
len: 15
CDR3aa: CASSEWGSGTGELFF
CDR3nt: TGTGCCAGCAGTGAGTGGGGTAGCGGTACCGGGGAGCTGTTTTTT

d_gene: TRBD1
j_gene: TRBJ2-3
v_gene: TRBV29-1
abundance: few
len: 16
CDR3aa: CSVDPQGAPPTDTQYF
CDR3nt: TGCAGCGTTGACCCACAGGGGGCCCCCCCCACAGATACGCAGTATTTT

d_gene: NA
j_gene: TRBJ1-1
v_gene: TRBV28
abundance: NA
len: 13
CDR3aa: CASSLTTNTEAFF
CDR3nt: TGTGCCAGCAGCCTGACAACCAACACTGAAGCTTTCTTT

d_gene: NA
j_gene: TRBJ2-7
v_gene: TRBV28
abundance: NA
len: 14
CDR3aa: CASSPIGGVYEQYF
CDR3nt: TGTGCCAGCAGCCCCATAGGGGGTGTCTACGAGCAGTACTTC

d_gene: TRBD2
j_gene: TRBJ2-1
v_gene: TRBV13
abundance: NA
len: 16
CDR3aa: CASSFRRTSSYNEQFF
CDR3nt: TGTGCCAGCAGCTTCAGAAGGACTAGCTCCTACAATGAGCAGTTCTTC

d_gene: NA
j_gene: TRBJ1-2
v_gene: TRBV5-4
abundance: NA
len: 14
CDR3aa: CASSLGPGNYGYTF
CDR3nt: TGTGCCAGCAGCTTGGGTCCGGGGAACTATGGCTACACCTTC

d_gene: TRBD1
j_gene: TRBJ1-4
v_gene: TRBV2
abundance: NA
len: 15
CDR3aa: CASSAIEGQGEKLFF
CDR3nt: TGTGCCAGCAGTGCCATAGAAGGACAGGGGGAAAAACTGTTTTTT

d_gene: NA
j_gene: TRBJ2-5
v_gene: TRBV7-7
abundance: few
len: 17
CDR3aa: CASSLGSGSGYQETQYF
CDR3nt: TGTGCTAGCAGCTTAGGAAGCGGGTCTGGGTACCAAGAGACCCAGTACTTC

d_gene: TRBD2
j_gene: TRBJ2-1
v_gene: TRBV27
abundance: once
len: 18
CDR3aa: CASSSPTSGRRGHDEQFF
CDR3nt: TGTGCCAGCAGTTCCCCGACTAGCGGGAGGAGGGGGCACGATGAGCAGTTCTTC

d_gene: NA
j_gene: TRBJ2-5
v_gene: TRBV4-1
abundance: NA
len: 15
CDR3aa: CASSRTIGGFSAQYF
CDR3nt: TGCGCCAGCAGCCGGACCATCGGGGGATTTAGTGCCCAGTACTTC

d_gene: TRBD1
j_gene: TRBJ1-1
v_gene: TRBV29-1
abundance: NA
len: 13
CDR3aa: CSVGTGAGRRAFF
CDR3nt: TGCAGCGTTGGTACAGGGGCTGGTAGGAGGGCTTTCTTT

d_gene: TRBD2
j_gene: TRBJ2-1
v_gene: TRBV6-6
abundance: NA
len: 13
CDR3aa: CASSPAGVGEQFF
CDR3nt: TGTGCCAGCAGTCCAGCGGGAGTGGGTGAGCAGTTCTTC

d_gene: TRBD1
j_gene: TRBJ2-5
v_gene: TRBV10-2
abundance: NA
len: 18
CDR3aa: CASRPQGQRNPVQETQYF
CDR3nt: TGCGCCAGCAGACCCCAGGGACAGAGAAATCCGGTCCAAGAGACCCAGTACTTC

d_gene: TRBD2
j_gene: TRBJ2-7
v_gene: TRBV6-1
abundance: few
len: 14
CDR3aa: CASSVVAGSYEQYF
CDR3nt: TGTGCCAGCAGTGTGGTAGCGGGTTCCTACGAGCAGTACTTC